This T cell receptor beta chain stems from a study of OX40 agonist ivuxolimab in advanced cancers. This CDR3 spans 13 amino acids. Germline V gene lookup returns CDR1 SGHRS and CDR2 YFSETQ. Trimming pared 0 bases from V and 7 bases from J, leaving 10 bases between. Profiling relied on immunoSEQ multiplex PCR, and the TCRdb table lists in-frame clones only, not all of them. The table shows about 18,000 clones, with 60% to 80% occurring only once. By share, this clone counts as medium-sized. This sequence originates from an adult with an advanced solid tumor such as melanoma, head and neck, liver or kidney cancer. This rearrangement joins TRBV5-1 to TRBJ1-1; D unclear. Source: CD4+ or CD8+ T cells sorted from blood, taken in a trial of the OX40 agonist ivuxolimab. The CDR3 DNA is TGCGCCAGCAGCTTGGTATCGGGAGTTGAAGCTTTCTTT. It yields the protein CASSLVSGVEAFF.